Listed below are T cell receptor beta chains from one sample, sequenced in a study of blood T cell repertoires in COVID-19. The method was immunoSEQ multiplex PCR; TCRdb's version includes in-frame clones alone and lacks a portion of them. The data hold approximately 470,000 clones, with approximately 85% observed a single time. The sequencing input was peripheral blood. These receptors all stem from a human donor in a cohort sampled during active COVID-19. Both conserved end residues are part of each CDR3. A D gene is named only where the DNA matches it firmly. Where a row states a size, it is once, few, many or the class of an expanded clone; other rows omit it.

TRBD1	-	TRBV7-2	TRBJ1-4	CASSTGTVREKLFF	TGTGCCAGCAGCACAGGGACAGTAAGGGAAAAACTGTTTTTT
-	-	TRBV30	TRBJ1-1	CAWSRGPNTEAFF	TGTGCCTGGAGTCGAGGTCCGAACACTGAAGCTTTCTTT
TRBD2	-	TRBV10-2	TRBJ2-7	CASSEGLGEQYF	TGCGCCAGCAGTGAAGGACTAGGCGAGCAGTACTTC
-	-	TRBV2	TRBJ2-5	CASIQIQETQYF	TGTGCCAGCATCCAGATCCAAGAGACCCAGTACTTC
-	once	TRBV9	TRBJ1-1	CASSVQERETEAFF	TGTGCCAGCAGCGTACAGGAACGGGAGACTGAAGCTTTCTTT
-	-	TRBV6-5	TRBJ1-2	CASNTRGYGYTF	TGTGCCAGCAATACGAGGGGGTACGGCTACACCTTC
-	-	TRBV6-2/TRBV6-3	TRBJ2-3	CASSTKEGGTDTQYF	TGTGCCAGCAGTACGAAAGAGGGGGGCACAGATACGCAGTATTTT
TRBD2	-	TRBV6-1	TRBJ2-1	CASRGAAGGPNEQFF	TGTGCCAGCCGTGGAGCAGCGGGAGGGCCCAATGAGCAGTTCTTC
TRBD2	-	TRBV5-6	TRBJ2-1	CASSPYVAGVWNEQFF	TGTGCCAGCAGCCCCTACGTGGCGGGAGTGTGGAATGAGCAGTTCTTC
TRBD2	-	TRBV5-6	TRBJ2-1	CASSLGLPGRSIEQFF	TGTGCCAGCAGCTTGGGGCTCCCCGGGAGGAGTATTGAGCAGTTCTTC
TRBD2	-	TRBV5-1	TRBJ2-3	CASRSGITDTQYF	TGCGCCAGCAGGAGCGGGATTACAGATACGCAGTATTTT
-	once	TRBV18	TRBJ1-1	CASSPPGLVTEAFF	TGTGCCAGCTCACCACCGGGACTCGTCACTGAAGCTTTCTTT
-	-	TRBV7-3	TRBJ1-1	CASSLGSQNTEAFF	TGTGCCAGCAGCTTGGGCAGCCAGAACACTGAAGCTTTCTTT
-	-	TRBV10-3	TRBJ1-1	CAITHRLIDTEAFF	TGTGCCATCACCCACAGGCTCATAGACACTGAAGCTTTCTTT
TRBD2	-	TRBV18	TRBJ2-7	CASSPGLAGLEQYF	TGTGCCAGCTCACCAGGACTAGCGGGTCTCGAGCAGTACTTC
-	-	TRBV28	TRBJ2-7	CASSLDAGTYEQYF	TGTGCCAGCAGTTTAGATGCAGGAACGTACGAGCAGTACTTC
TRBD2	-	TRBV28	TRBJ2-1	CASSLSGGSYNEQFF	TGTGCCAGCAGTTTATCGGGGGGTTCCTACAATGAGCAGTTCTTC
-	-	TRBV20-1	TRBJ1-5	CSARDGRRQHF	TGCAGTGCTAGAGATGGGAGGAGGCAGCATTTT
-	-	TRBV7-9	TRBJ2-3	CASSLGTPGTDTQYF	TGTGCCAGCAGCCTCGGGACACCAGGCACAGATACGCAGTATTTT
-	-	TRBV7-2	TRBJ2-1	CASSLKNARNEQFF	TGTGCCAGCAGCTTAAAAAACGCGAGAAATGAGCAGTTCTTC
-	-	TRBV7-2	TRBJ2-5	CASSLMDRQETQYF	TGTGCCAGCAGCTTAATGGACAGACAAGAGACCCAGTACTTC
-	-	TRBV3-1/TRBV3-2	TRBJ2-7	CASSPSEGAEQYF	TGTGCCAGCAGCCCAAGTGAGGGTGCCGAGCAGTACTTC
-	-	TRBV15	TRBJ1-6	CATSRDPGQPNSPLHF	TGTGCCACCAGCAGAGACCCCGGACAGCCGAATTCACCCCTCCACTTT
-	-	TRBV12-3/TRBV12-4	TRBJ1-1	CASTEQGGSEAFF	TGTGCCAGCACCGAACAGGGCGGGTCTGAAGCTTTCTTT
-	-	TRBV7-3	TRBJ2-1	CASSLTEDEQFF	TGTGCCAGCAGCTTAACGGAGGATGAGCAGTTCTTC
-	-	TRBV28	TRBJ2-3	CASSLPSRLDTQYF	TGTGCCAGCAGTTTACCCTCGCGGTTAGATACGCAGTATTTT
-	-	TRBV30	TRBJ2-3	CAWTQSNTDTQYF	TGTGCCTGGACCCAGTCGAACACAGATACGCAGTATTTT
-	-	TRBV12-5	TRBJ2-5	CASGLLSETQYF	TGTGCTAGTGGTTTGCTATCAGAGACCCAGTACTTC
TRBD1	-	TRBV28	TRBJ1-4	CASRPRQGREKLFF	TGTGCCAGCAGACCTAGACAGGGTAGAGAAAAACTGTTTTTT
-	-	TRBV11-2	TRBJ2-1	CASSLQAYNEQFF	TGTGCCAGCAGCTTACAAGCGTACAATGAGCAGTTCTTC
-	-	TRBV5-1	TRBJ2-1	CASSLGMGLTVRNEQFF	TGCGCCAGCAGCTTGGGGATGGGACTGACGGTCCGGAATGAGCAGTTCTTC
TRBD1	-	TRBV18	TRBJ1-1	CASSLTGGADTEAFF	TGTGCCAGCTCATTGACAGGGGGCGCGGACACTGAAGCTTTCTTT
-	few	TRBV19	TRBJ1-5	CASNDRRINQPQHF	TGTGCCAGTAACGACAGGCGGATTAATCAGCCCCAGCATTTT
-	-	TRBV11-2	TRBJ1-4	CASSLDGGSNEKLFF	TGTGCCAGCAGCTTAGATGGGGGGTCTAATGAAAAACTGTTTTTT
TRBD2	-	TRBV11-1	TRBJ2-1	CASSLAPGLAGGWFF	TGTGCCAGCAGCTTAGCCCCGGGACTAGCGGGAGGGTGGTTCTTC
-	-	TRBV4-1	TRBJ2-7	CASSQEPSYEQYF	TGCGCCAGCAGCCAAGAACCCAGCTACGAGCAGTACTTC
TRBD2	-	TRBV2	TRBJ2-1	CASSVGTSGWSSYNEQFF	TGTGCCAGCAGTGTAGGGACTAGCGGGTGGAGCTCCTACAATGAGCAGTTCTTC
TRBD2	-	TRBV10-1	TRBJ2-1	CASSPNAGGIWNEQFF	TGCGCCAGCAGTCCCAATGCGGGAGGGATATGGAATGAGCAGTTCTTC
-	-	TRBV5-4	TRBJ2-3	CASKGLPSTDTQYF	TGTGCCAGTAAGGGACTCCCTAGCACAGATACGCAGTATTTT
TRBD2	-	TRBV5-4	TRBJ2-7	CASSFGRVTYEQYF	TGTGCCAGCAGCTTCGGGAGGGTAACCTACGAGCAGTACTTC
TRBD1	-	TRBV12-3/TRBV12-4	TRBJ2-7	CASRLSGTGEIF	TGTGCCAGCAGGCTCTCTGGGACAGGGGAGATCTTC
TRBD1	-	TRBV2	TRBJ1-6	CASTLTGSNSPLHF	TGTGCCAGCACACTGACAGGGAGTAATTCACCCCTCCACTTT
TRBD1	few	TRBV5-1	TRBJ2-3	CASSLVRDRGADTQYF	TGCGCCAGCAGCTTGGTCCGGGACAGGGGTGCAGATACGCAGTATTTT
-	-	TRBV28	TRBJ1-2	CASRASGRGYTF	TGTGCCAGCAGGGCTTCGGGTAGAGGCTACACCTTC
TRBD1	-	TRBV27	TRBJ1-6	CASSDSTGLKSPLHF	TGTGCCAGCAGTGATTCGACAGGGTTGAAGTCACCCCTCCACTTT
-	-	TRBV7-9	TRBJ2-5	CASSFDFQETQYF	TGTGCCAGCAGCTTCGACTTTCAAGAGACCCAGTACTTC
-	-	TRBV16	TRBJ2-7	CASSPHPGSDEQYF	TGTGCCAGCAGCCCACATCCAGGGTCCGACGAGCAGTACTTC
-	-	TRBV30	TRBJ2-3	CAWTSGYTDTQYF	TGTGCCTGGACGAGCGGTTACACAGATACGCAGTATTTT
-	once	TRBV30	TRBJ2-5	CAWSPPPGETQYF	TGTGCCTGGAGTCCCCCCCCGGGAGAGACCCAGTACTTC